One and the same sample provided the 17 T cell receptor beta chains below, sequenced in a study of radiotherapy plus CTLA-4 blockade in lung cancer. The data were produced by immunoSEQ multiplex PCR, yet TCRdb's version contains in-frame clones alone and is incomplete. The sample has 90,000 or so clones; 83% are singletons. The sequenced sample was peripheral blood, obtained from a patient treated with radiotherapy plus ipilimumab. Source of these receptors: a human donor with non-small cell lung cancer who had stable disease on radiotherapy plus ipilimumab.

This clone was detected only once. The chain couples TRBV27 to TRBJ2-1; 9 nucleotides line up with TRBD2. V dropped 6 bases and J dropped 6; count of bases not matched to a gene: 9. Germline values: CDR1 MNHEY, CDR2 SMNVEV (reference sequence). This CDR3 contains 15 residues. As DNA, the CDR3 is TGTGCCAGCAGCCTCACTAGCGGGTTGGCCAATGAGCAGTTCTTC. It specifies CASSLTSGLANEQFF.

The rearrangement joins TRBV7-2 to TRBJ1-4; weak D call: TRBD1 (5 bases). Germline V gene data show CDR1 as SGHTA and CDR2 as FQGNSA. The CDR3 consists of 14 residues. V gave up 3 bases and J gave up 4 bases, with 9 bases separating them. CDR3 coding DNA: TGTGCCAGCAGCTTGGGGCCAGATAATGAAAAACTGTTTTTT. Its protein product is CASSLGPDNEKLFF.

This chain links TRBV7-2 with TRBJ2-7; 9 bases map to TRBD1. CDR1 and CDR2 (germline): SGHTA, FQGNSA. The length of the CDR3 is 13 residues. With V trimmed by 5 bases and J by 5 bases, 4 bases remained unmatched. This chain's CDR3 is CASSRDRVDEQYF. DNA for the CDR3: TGTGCCAGCAGCCGGGACAGGGTCGACGAGCAGTACTTC.

This chain uses TRBV27 with TRBJ2-7; D unresolved. CDR3 length equals 13 residues. CDR1 and CDR2 from the germline V gene are MNHEY and SMNVEV (reference sequence). V was shortened by 4 bases and J by 2 bases, with 9 bases between the two germline ends. The CDR3 here is CASSSGLAYEQYF. The CDR3, as DNA: TGTGCCAGCAGTTCCGGTCTAGCCTACGAGCAGTACTTC.

The chain uses TRBV2 and TRBJ2-5; 10 nucleotides align to TRBD2. Germline V CDR1 and CDR2: SNHLY, FYNNEI. There are 16 residues in the CDR3. Trimming took 1 base from V and 5 from J; bases not matched to a gene: 7. The CDR3 DNA is TGTGCCAGCAGTGAAGGTTCAGCGGGGGGGCGGGAGACCCAGTACTTC. Translation: CASSEGSAGGRETQYF. Based on the CDR3 plus reference TRBV2 and TRBJ2-5, the full variable domain is EPEVTQTPSHQVTQMGQEVILRCVPISNHLYFYWYRQILGQKVEFLVSFYNNEISEKSEIFDDQFSVERPDGSNFTLKIRSTKLEDSAMYFCASSEGSAGGRETQYFGPGTRLLVL.

Only one count was recorded for this clone. J is TRBJ2-2 and V is TRBV30; 16 nucleotides match TRBD2. The J segment lost 6 bases and the V segment lost 0 bases, leaving 13 bases of the junction unmatched. Per germline, CDR1 GTSNPN and CDR2 SVGIG (reference sequence). This CDR3 is built from 20 residues. Written as DNA, the CDR3 is TGTGCCTGGAGTGTAGCTCCTCCGGGACTAGCGGGAGGGCTTTCCGGGGAGCTGTTTTTT. Amino acid sequence: CAWSVAPPGLAGGLSGELFF.

The CDR3: CASSSTGGRNSPLHF. The CDR3 DNA reads TGTGCCAGCAGCTCAACAGGGGGCCGAAATTCACCCCTCCACTTT. This rearrangement joins TRBV7-3 to TRBJ1-6, with 9 bases identical to TRBD1. CDR1 and CDR2 from the germline V gene are SGHTA and FQGTGA. There are 15 residues in the CDR3. The V and J ends lost 4 bases and 7 bases, in that order; junction bases with no gene match: 5.

The rearrangement joins TRBV5-1 to TRBJ2-3; D is uncertain. The germline CDR1 and CDR2 sequences are SGHRS and YFSETQ. Trimming took off 2 bases at V and 0 bases at J, with 10 bases between the two ends. CDR3 length: 15 amino acids. CDR3 nucleotide sequence: TGCGCCAGCAGCTTAACAACGACTAGCACAGATACGCAGTATTTT. This sequence encodes CASSLTTTSTDTQYF.

The J gene is TRBJ2-5, the V gene TRBV7-2, with D possibly being TRBD2 (5 bases). The CDR3 consists of 14 residues. V lost 2 bases and J 4 bases, leaving 11 bases between the germline ends. Germline V gene sequence: CDR1 SGHTA, CDR2 FQGNSA. The DNA of the CDR3 is TGTGCCAGCAGCTTACTTACTAGAGGAGAGACCCAGTACTTC. Amino acids: CASSLLTRGETQYF.

This chain connects TRBV7-6 to TRBJ2-7; D is undetermined. There are 14 residues in the CDR3. CDR1 and CDR2 (germline): SGHVS, FNYEAQ. V lost 5 bases and J lost 0, with 11 bases in between. The CDR3 region has the DNA TGTGCCAGCAGCCCGTGGACGTCCTCCTACGAGCAGTACTTC. This encodes CASSPWTSSYEQYF.

This rearrangement joins TRBV6-1 to TRBJ2-1; a possible D gene is TRBD2 (5 bases). Deletions cut 4 bases from V and 1 base from J, with 14 bases between. This CDR3 region has 16 residues. Germline V gives CDR1 MNHNS, CDR2 SASEGT. DNA for the CDR3: TGTGCCAGCAGTGTAGTGGTAGGAGGTTCCTACAATGAGCAGTTCTTC. Translation gives CASSVVVGGSYNEQFF.

The chain joins TRBV10-1 to TRBJ2-7, with 8 positions matching TRBD2. CDR1 and CDR2 from the germline V gene are WNHNN and SYGVQD (reference sequence). CDR3 length: 16 residues. Unmatched junction bases numbered 11, after V lost 2 bases and J lost 5 bases. The CDR3 nucleotides read TGCGCCAGCAGTGAGCATTTTGCGGGAGGTCTAGACGAGCAGTACTTC. It specifies CASSEHFAGGLDEQYF.

The V call is TRBV7-9, the J call TRBJ2-5, with 7 bases lining up with TRBD1. CDR1 is SEHNR, CDR2 FQNEAQ, per germline (reference sequence). V gave up 1 base and J gave up 2 bases; unmatched junction bases: 1. There are 14 residues in the CDR3. The DNA of the CDR3 is TGTGCCAGCAGCTTAGGACAGGGACAAGAGACCCAGTACTTC. This codes for CASSLGQGQETQYF.

In its sample, this clone was seen once. The chain employs TRBV5-1 and TRBJ2-7, with TRBD1 as a possible D gene (6 bases). The germline V gene has CDR1 SGHRS and CDR2 YFSETQ. The CDR3 contains 15 residues. The V end was cut by 4 bases, the J end by 0 bases, with 14 bases between. As DNA, the CDR3 is TGCGCCAGCAGCCCAGGGGAACAGAGCTCCTACGAGCAGTACTTC. This gives the protein CASSPGEQSSYEQYF.

The count of this clone is one. The chain recombines TRBV7-2 with TRBJ2-7; maybe TRBD2 (5 bases). This CDR3 has 13 amino acids. From germline, CDR1 is SGHTA and CDR2 FQGNSA. Trimming cost V 1 base and J 4 bases, with 8 bases left between them. Written as DNA, the CDR3 is TGTGCCAGCAGCTTAGTAACTAGGTACGAGCAGTACTTC. Its translation: CASSLVTRYEQYF.

The chain recombines TRBV6-5 with TRBJ2-5; 11 nucleotides line up with TRBD1. CDR3 length: 15 residues. With V trimmed by 6 bases and J by 5 bases, 8 bases remained unmatched. Germline values: CDR1 MNHEY, CDR2 SVGAGI. In nucleotides, the CDR3 is TGTGCCAGCAGCCCCCGGACAGGGGGCATGGAGACCCAGTACTTC. The encoded protein is CASSPRTGGMETQYF.

The chain is built from TRBV28 and TRBJ2-1; 13 bases fit TRBD2. CDR1 and CDR2 from the germline V gene are MDHEN and SYDVKM. V shed 5 bases and J 8 bases; nucleotides not matched to a gene: 6. The CDR3 is made up of 15 amino acids. The CDR3: CASSKGLAGSYEQFF. CDR3 nucleotides: TGTGCCAGCAGTAAGGGACTAGCGGGGTCCTATGAGCAGTTCTTC.